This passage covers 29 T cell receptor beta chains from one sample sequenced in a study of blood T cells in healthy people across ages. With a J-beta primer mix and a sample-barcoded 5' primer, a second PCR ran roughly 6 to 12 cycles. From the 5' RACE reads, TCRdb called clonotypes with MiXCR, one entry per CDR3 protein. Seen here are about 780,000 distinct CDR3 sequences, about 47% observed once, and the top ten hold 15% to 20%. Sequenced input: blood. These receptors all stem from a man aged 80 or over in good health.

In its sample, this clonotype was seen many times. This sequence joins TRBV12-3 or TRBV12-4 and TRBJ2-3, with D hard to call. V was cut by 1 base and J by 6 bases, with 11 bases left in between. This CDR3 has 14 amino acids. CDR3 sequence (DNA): TGTGCCAGCAGTTTAGGGCAGGCAAGTGATACGCAGTATTTT. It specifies CASSLGQASDTQYF.

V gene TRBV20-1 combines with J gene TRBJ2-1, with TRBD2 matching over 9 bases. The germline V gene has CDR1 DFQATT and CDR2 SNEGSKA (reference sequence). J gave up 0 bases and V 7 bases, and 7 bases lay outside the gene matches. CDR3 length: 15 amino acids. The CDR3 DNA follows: TGCAGTGTAGAATTAGCGGGAGTCTCCTACAATGAGCAGTTCTTC. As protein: CSVELAGVSYNEQFF.

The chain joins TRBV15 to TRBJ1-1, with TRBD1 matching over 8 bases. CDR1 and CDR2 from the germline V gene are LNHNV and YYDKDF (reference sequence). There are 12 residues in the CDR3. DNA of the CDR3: TGTGCTACTGCCAGGGGGCCCACTGAAGCTTTCTTT. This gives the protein CATARGPTEAFF.

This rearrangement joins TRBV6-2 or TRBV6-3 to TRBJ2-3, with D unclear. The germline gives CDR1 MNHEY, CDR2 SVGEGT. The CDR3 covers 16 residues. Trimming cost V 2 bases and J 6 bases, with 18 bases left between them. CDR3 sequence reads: CASSYHSQAAFDTQYF. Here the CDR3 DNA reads TGTGCCAGCAGTTACCATTCTCAGGCGGCATTCGATACGCAGTATTTT.

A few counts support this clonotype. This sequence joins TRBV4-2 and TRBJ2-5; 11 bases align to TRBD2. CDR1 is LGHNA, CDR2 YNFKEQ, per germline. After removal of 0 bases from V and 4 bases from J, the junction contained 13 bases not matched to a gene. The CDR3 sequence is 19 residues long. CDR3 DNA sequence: TGTGCCAGCAGCCAAGAAGTGCTAGCGGGAGGCCGAGGGGGAGAGACCCAGTACTTC. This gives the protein CASSQEVLAGGRGGETQYF.

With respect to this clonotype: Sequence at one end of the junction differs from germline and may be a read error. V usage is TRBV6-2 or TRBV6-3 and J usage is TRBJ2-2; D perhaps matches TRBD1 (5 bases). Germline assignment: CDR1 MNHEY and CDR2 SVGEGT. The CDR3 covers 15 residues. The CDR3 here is CASRKGNANTEELFF. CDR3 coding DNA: TGTGCCAGCAGGAAGGGGAATGCGAACACCGAGGAGCTGTTTTTT.

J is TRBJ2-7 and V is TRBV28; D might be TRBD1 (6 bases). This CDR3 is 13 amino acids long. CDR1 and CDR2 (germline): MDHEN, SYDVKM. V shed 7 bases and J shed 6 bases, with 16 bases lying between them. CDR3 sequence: CASNRDGAGEQYF. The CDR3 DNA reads TGTGCCAGCAACAGGGACGGAGCAGGCGAGCAGTACTTC.

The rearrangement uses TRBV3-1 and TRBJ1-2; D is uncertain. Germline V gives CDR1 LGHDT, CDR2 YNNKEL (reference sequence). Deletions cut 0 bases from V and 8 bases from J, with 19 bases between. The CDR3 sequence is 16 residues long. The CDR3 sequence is CASSQDSRRTKGGYTF. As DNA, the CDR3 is TGTGCCAGCAGCCAAGATTCGCGACGGACTAAGGGCGGCTACACCTTC.

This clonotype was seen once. The DNA for the CDR3 is TGTGCCAGCAGTTACGTTAAGCTGTCGCAAGATACGCAGTATTTT. Translated, it gives CASSYVKLSQDTQYF. This sequence joins TRBV6-2 or TRBV6-3 and TRBJ2-3; D unresolved. CDR1 and CDR2 (germline): MNHEY, SVGEGT. This CDR3 is 15 amino acids long. The ends were cut back, 2 bases at V and 5 bases at J, with 14 bases in the middle.

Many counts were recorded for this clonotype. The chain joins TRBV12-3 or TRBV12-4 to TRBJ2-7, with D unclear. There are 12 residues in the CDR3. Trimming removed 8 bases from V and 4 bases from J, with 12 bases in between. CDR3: CASSPGRYEQYF. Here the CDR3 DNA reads TGTGCCAGCTCACCGGGTAGATACGAGCAGTACTTC.

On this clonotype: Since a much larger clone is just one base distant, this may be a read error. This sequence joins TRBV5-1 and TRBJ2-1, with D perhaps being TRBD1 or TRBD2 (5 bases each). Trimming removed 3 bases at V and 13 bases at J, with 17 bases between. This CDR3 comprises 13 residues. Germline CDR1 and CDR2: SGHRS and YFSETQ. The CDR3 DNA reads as TGCGCCAGCAGCTGGACGGTGGGGGAGACCCAGTTCTTC. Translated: CASSWTVGETQFF.

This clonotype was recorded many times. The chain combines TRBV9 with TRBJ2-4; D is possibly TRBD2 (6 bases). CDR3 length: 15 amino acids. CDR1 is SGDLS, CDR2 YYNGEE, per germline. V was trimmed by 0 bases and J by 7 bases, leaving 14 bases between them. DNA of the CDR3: TGTGCCAGCAGCGTAGATGACCTGAGCGGGAACATTCAGTACTTC. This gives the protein CASSVDDLSGNIQYF.

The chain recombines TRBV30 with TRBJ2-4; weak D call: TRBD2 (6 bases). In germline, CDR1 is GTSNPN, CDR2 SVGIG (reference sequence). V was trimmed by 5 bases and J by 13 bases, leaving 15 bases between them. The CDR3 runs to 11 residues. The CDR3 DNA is TGTGCCTGGTACCGGGACTTTGAGCAGTACTTC. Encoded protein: CAWYRDFEQYF.

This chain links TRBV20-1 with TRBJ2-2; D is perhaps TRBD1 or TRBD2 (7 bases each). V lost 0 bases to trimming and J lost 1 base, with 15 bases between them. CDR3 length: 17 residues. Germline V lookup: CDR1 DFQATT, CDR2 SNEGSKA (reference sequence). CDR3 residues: CSARDPGGRGNTGELFF. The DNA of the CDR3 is TGCAGTGCTAGAGACCCAGGGGGGAGGGGGAACACCGGGGAGCTGTTTTTT.

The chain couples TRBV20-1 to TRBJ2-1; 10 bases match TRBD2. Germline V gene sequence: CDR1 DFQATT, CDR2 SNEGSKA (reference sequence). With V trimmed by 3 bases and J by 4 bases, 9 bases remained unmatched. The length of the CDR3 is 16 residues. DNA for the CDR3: TGCAGTGCTAGCCGCCTAGCGGGAGCTGGGTACAATGAGCAGTTCTTC. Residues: CSASRLAGAGYNEQFF.

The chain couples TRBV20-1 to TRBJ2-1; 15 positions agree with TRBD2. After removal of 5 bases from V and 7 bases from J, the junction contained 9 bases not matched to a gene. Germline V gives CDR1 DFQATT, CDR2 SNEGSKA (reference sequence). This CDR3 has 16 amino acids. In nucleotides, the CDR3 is TGCAGTGCTCACGGACTAGCGGGAGGGCCAAGGAATGAGCAGTTCTTC. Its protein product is CSAHGLAGGPRNEQFF.

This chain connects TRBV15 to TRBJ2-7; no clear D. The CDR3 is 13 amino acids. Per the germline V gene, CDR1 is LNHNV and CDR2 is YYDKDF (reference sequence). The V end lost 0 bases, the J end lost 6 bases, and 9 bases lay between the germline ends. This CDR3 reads CATSRDITGEQYF. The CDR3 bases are TGTGCCACCAGCAGAGATATTACCGGCGAGCAGTACTTC.

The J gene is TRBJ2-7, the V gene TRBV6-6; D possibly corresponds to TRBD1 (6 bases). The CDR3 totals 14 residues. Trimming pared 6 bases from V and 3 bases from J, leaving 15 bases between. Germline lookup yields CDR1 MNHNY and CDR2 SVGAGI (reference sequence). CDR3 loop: CASRQGHDLYEQYF. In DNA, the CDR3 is TGTGCCAGCAGACAGGGACATGACCTCTACGAGCAGTACTTC.

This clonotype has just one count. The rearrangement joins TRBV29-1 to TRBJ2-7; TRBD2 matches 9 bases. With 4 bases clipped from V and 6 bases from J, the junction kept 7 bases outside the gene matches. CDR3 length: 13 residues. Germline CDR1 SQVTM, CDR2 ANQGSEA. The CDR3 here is CSVVLSGSGEQYF. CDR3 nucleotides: TGCAGCGTTGTCCTTAGCGGGAGTGGCGAGCAGTACTTC.

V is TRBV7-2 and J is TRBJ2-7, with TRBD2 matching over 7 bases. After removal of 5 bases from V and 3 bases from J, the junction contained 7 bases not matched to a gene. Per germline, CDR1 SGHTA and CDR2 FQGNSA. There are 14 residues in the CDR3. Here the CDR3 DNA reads TGTGCCAGCAGCCGTGGGAGGGCGAGCTACGAGCAGTACTTC. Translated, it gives CASSRGRASYEQYF. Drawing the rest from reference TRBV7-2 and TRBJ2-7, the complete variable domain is GAGVSQSPSNKVTEKGKDVELRCDPISGHTALYWYRQSLGQGLEFLIYFQGNSAPDKSGLPSDRFSAERTGGSVSTLTIQRTQQEDSAVYLCASSRGRASYEQYFGPGTRLTVT.

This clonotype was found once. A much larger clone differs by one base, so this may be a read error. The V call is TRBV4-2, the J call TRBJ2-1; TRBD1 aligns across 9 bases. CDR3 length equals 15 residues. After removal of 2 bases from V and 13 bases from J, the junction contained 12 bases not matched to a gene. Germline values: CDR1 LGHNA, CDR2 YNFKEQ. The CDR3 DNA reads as TGTGCCAGCAGCCAAAGCGGGACAGGGCAAGAGACCCAGTTCTTC. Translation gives CASSQSGTGQETQFF.

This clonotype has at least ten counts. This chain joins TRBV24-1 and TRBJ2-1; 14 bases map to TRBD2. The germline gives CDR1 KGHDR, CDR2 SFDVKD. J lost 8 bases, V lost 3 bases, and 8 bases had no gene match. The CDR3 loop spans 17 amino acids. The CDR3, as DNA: TGTGCCACCAGTGATGGGACTAGCGGGAGTACCCCCCATGAGCAGTTCTTC. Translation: CATSDGTSGSTPHEQFF.

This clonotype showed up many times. The CDR3 protein is CASSLSPSGDEQFF. CDR3 nucleotide sequence: TGTGCCAGCAGCTTATCCCCTAGTGGCGATGAGCAGTTCTTC. The rearrangement joins TRBV7-2 to TRBJ2-1, with D hard to call. CDR3 length: 14 amino acids. V was trimmed by 2 bases and J by 8 bases, leaving 13 bases between them. Looked up from germline, CDR1 is SGHTA and CDR2 is FQGNSA.

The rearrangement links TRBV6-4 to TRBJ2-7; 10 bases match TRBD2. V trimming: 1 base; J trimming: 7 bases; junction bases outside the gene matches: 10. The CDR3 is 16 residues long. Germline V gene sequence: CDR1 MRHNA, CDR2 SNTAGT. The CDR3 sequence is CASSDWTSGKRGEQYF. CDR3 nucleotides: TGTGCCAGCAGTGACTGGACTAGCGGCAAGAGGGGTGAGCAGTACTTC.

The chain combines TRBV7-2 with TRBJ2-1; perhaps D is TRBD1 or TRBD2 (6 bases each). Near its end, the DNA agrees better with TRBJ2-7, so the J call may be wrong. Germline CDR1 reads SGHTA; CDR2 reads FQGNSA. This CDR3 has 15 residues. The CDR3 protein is CASSSTGGSYNEQYF. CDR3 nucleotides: TGTGCCAGCAGCTCGACCGGGGGCTCCTACAATGAGCAGTACTTC.

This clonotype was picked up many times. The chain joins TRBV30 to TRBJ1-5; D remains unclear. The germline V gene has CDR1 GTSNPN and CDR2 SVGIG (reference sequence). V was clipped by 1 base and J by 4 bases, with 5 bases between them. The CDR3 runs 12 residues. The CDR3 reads CAWSGENQPQHF. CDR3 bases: TGTGCCTGGAGTGGTGAAAATCAGCCCCAGCATTTT.

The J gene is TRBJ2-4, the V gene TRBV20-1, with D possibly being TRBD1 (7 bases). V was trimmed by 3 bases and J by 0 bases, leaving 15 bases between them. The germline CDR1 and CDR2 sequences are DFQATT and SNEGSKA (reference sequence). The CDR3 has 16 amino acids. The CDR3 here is CSASMTRGLAKNIQYF. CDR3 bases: TGCAGTGCTAGTATGACTAGGGGGCTAGCCAAAAACATTCAGTACTTC.

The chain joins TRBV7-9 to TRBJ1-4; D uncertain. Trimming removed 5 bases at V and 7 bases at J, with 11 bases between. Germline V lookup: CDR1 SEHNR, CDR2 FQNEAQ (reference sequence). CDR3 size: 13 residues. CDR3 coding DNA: TGTGCCAGCAGCGGGAATTGGAGTGAAAAACTGTTTTTT. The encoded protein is CASSGNWSEKLFF. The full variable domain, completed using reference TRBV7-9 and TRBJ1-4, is DTGVSQNPRHKITKRGQNVTFRCDPISEHNRLYWYRQTLGQGPEFLTYFQNEAQLEKSRLLSDRFSAERPKGSFSTLEIQRTEQGDSAMYLCASSGNWSEKLFFGSGTQLSVL.

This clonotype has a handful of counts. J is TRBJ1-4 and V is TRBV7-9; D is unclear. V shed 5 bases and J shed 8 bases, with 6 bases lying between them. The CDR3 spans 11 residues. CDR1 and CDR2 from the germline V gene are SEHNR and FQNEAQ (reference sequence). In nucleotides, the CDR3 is TGTGCCAGCAGCGGCGAAGAAAAACTGTTTTTT. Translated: CASSGEEKLFF.